The 21 T cell receptor beta chains listed next were all sequenced from one sample in a study of T cell repertoires in cytomegalovirus infection. MiXCR, run by TCRdb on the reads, gives a single entry per CDR3 protein. Of roughly 720,000 distinct CDR3 sequences listed, less than 40% are singletons. Sequencing was done on a sample of PBMCs. These receptors originate from a human donor in good health (CMV status not recorded). Some clones in this sample may be carry-over from other donors' samples.

The chain couples TRBV4-1 to TRBJ1-6, with D perhaps TRBD1 (5 bases). V lost 3 bases, J lost 11 bases, and 8 bases lay in between. The germline gives CDR1 MGHRA, CDR2 YSYEKL. The CDR3 is made up of 12 amino acids. Written as DNA, the CDR3 is TGCGCCAGCAGCCACGAGGGGACACCCCTCCACTTT. The encoded protein is CASSHEGTPLHF.

The J gene is TRBJ2-5, the V gene TRBV5-4, with 14 bases that match TRBD2. V trimming: 3 bases; J trimming: 4 bases; junction bases outside the gene matches: 5. This CDR3 has 16 amino acids. CDR1 is SGHNT and CDR2 is YYREEE in the germline V gene (reference sequence). The CDR3 sequence: CASSSGTSGGPETQYF. The CDR3 DNA reads as TGTGCCAGCAGCTCCGGGACTAGCGGGGGACCAGAGACCCAGTACTTC.

The chain couples TRBV11-2 to TRBJ2-2, with D possibly TRBD1 on 6 matching bases. The CDR3 runs to 20 residues. Germline V CDR1 and CDR2: SGHAT, FQNNGV. V was shortened by 3 bases and J by 0 bases, with 23 bases between the two germline ends. The CDR3 loop is CASSFYRDRYRRPNTGELFF. In nucleotides, the CDR3 is TGTGCCAGCAGCTTCTACAGGGATCGCTACCGCCGGCCGAACACCGGGGAGCTGTTTTTT. Based on the CDR3 plus reference TRBV11-2 and TRBJ2-2, the full variable domain is EAGVAQSPRYKIIEKRQSVAFWCNPISGHATLYWYQQILGQGPKLLIQFQNNGVVDDSQLPKDRFSAERLKGVDSTLKIQPAKLEDSAVYLCASSFYRDRYRRPNTGELFFGEGSRLTVL.

Many counts were recorded for this clonotype. As DNA, the CDR3 is TGTGCCAGTAGTATGGGACGGTTGAACACCGGGGAGCTGTTTTTT. Protein: CASSMGRLNTGELFF. V is TRBV19 and J is TRBJ2-2; D tentatively fits TRBD1 or TRBD2 (5 bases each). This CDR3 comprises 15 residues. The ends were cut back, 3 bases at V and 1 base at J, with 9 bases in the middle. Germline values: CDR1 LNHDA, CDR2 SQIVND (reference sequence). Full variable domain (missing parts from reference TRBV19 and TRBJ2-2): DGGITQSPKYLFRKEGQNVTLSCEQNLNHDAMYWYRQDPGQGLRLIYYSQIVNDFQKGDIAEGYSVSREKKESFPLTVTSAQKNPTAFYLCASSMGRLNTGELFFGEGSRLTVL.

The V gene is TRBV6-6, the J gene TRBJ2-2; D possibly corresponds to TRBD2 (5 bases). The CDR3 extends over 19 amino acids. Trimming removed 5 bases from V and 2 bases from J, with 24 bases in between. Germline V gives CDR1 MNHNY, CDR2 SVGAGI (reference sequence). DNA for the CDR3: TGTGCCAGCAGTCACCGCCTAAAAAGCGGCGAGGATAACACCGGGGAGCTGTTTTTT. It translates to CASSHRLKSGEDNTGELFF.

In this sample, this clonotype turned up a few times. The chain has TRBV15 and TRBJ1-4, with a possible D match to TRBD1 (5 bases). The germline CDR1 and CDR2 sequences are LNHNV and YYDKDF (reference sequence). V lost 8 bases and J 8 bases, leaving 12 bases between the germline ends. The CDR3 loop spans 12 amino acids. In DNA, the CDR3 is TGTGCCACCTTAGGGACGGACGAAAAACTGTTTTTT. Protein sequence: CATLGTDEKLFF.

The table lists this clonotype with a few counts. This chain's CDR3 is CASSLEGREEEPQHF. Here the CDR3 DNA reads TGTGCCAGCAGCTTAGAGGGGCGGGAGGAGGAGCCCCAGCATTTT. The rearrangement uses TRBV7-2 and TRBJ1-5, with D maybe TRBD1 (5 bases). This CDR3 region has 15 residues. Trimming removed 1 base at V and 8 bases at J, with 15 bases between. CDR1 is SGHTA and CDR2 is FQGNSA in the germline V gene.

The chain links TRBV12-3 or TRBV12-4 to TRBJ1-5; D is unresolved. CDR3 size: 14 residues. V was shortened by 3 bases and J by 3 bases, with 9 bases between the two germline ends. The CDR3 loop is CASSFGRFNQPQHF. CDR3 nucleotide sequence: TGTGCCAGCAGTTTCGGACGGTTCAATCAGCCCCAGCATTTT.

The sample holds a few counts of this clonotype. J is TRBJ2-7 and V is TRBV7-8; D remains ambiguous. This CDR3 is 13 amino acids long. Germline CDR1 reads SGHVS; CDR2 reads FQNEAQ. V lost 1 base, J lost 6 bases, and 10 bases lay in between. The CDR3 region has the DNA TGTGCCAGCAGCTTAGAGATTTTATCCGAGCAGTACTTC. This encodes CASSLEILSEQYF.

This clonotype was seen at least ten times. The chain is built from TRBV7-2 and TRBJ2-1, with D perhaps TRBD2 (7 bases). This CDR3 is built from 16 residues. With 1 base removed from V and 7 bases from J, the gap between germline ends came to 17 bases. CDR1 is SGHTA, CDR2 FQGNSA, per germline. The CDR3 bases are TGTGCCAGCAGCTTAGTGTTGGGGGGGGGCGTAAATGAGCAGTTCTTC. Translated: CASSLVLGGGVNEQFF.

This chain joins TRBV3-1 and TRBJ2-1, with 8 positions matching TRBD1. This CDR3 is built from 16 residues. Unmatched junction bases numbered 7, after V lost 0 bases and J lost 6 bases. Looked up from germline, CDR1 is LGHDT and CDR2 is YNNKEL (reference sequence). The CDR3 nucleotides read TGTGCCAGCAGCCAAGAAGGCCAGGGGGCGAGCAATGAGCAGTTCTTC. Its translation: CASSQEGQGASNEQFF.

The chain employs TRBV7-2 and TRBJ2-1; 14 bases agree with TRBD2. The V and J ends lost 3 bases and 12 bases, in that order; junction bases with no gene match: 7. Germline assignment: CDR1 SGHTA and CDR2 FQGNSA. The CDR3 length is 15 residues. The CDR3 sequence is CASSLTSGGAGGQFF. Here the CDR3 DNA reads TGTGCCAGCAGCTTGACTAGCGGGGGGGCCGGTGGGCAGTTCTTC.

The chain carries TRBV12-3 or TRBV12-4 and TRBJ1-2; tentatively, D is TRBD1 (6 bases). The CDR3 extends over 15 amino acids. V lost 3 bases, J lost 8 bases, and 19 bases lay in between. The CDR3 sequence: CASSLGTGARGGYTF. CDR3 coding DNA: TGTGCCAGCAGTTTGGGGACGGGGGCTAGAGGAGGCTACACCTTC.

The V and J genes are TRBV19 and TRBJ2-2; TRBD1 agrees at 7 bases. V shed 3 bases, J shed 6 bases, and the junction held 13 bases outside the gene matches. CDR1 is LNHDA and CDR2 is SQIVND in the germline V gene (reference sequence). The CDR3 covers 17 residues. CDR3: CASSILGGSRSAGELFF. DNA for the CDR3: TGTGCCAGTAGTATCCTAGGGGGCTCGAGGTCGGCCGGGGAGCTGTTTTTT.

The chain joins TRBV9 to TRBJ2-7, with a tentative D call TRBD2 (5 bases). This CDR3 has 14 residues. Germline-derived CDR1 and CDR2 are SGDLS and YYNGEE. The germline V and J ends were trimmed by 0 bases and 5 bases, with 12 bases remaining between them. The CDR3 DNA reads TGTGCCAGCAGCGTAGATCGAGGGAGCGACGAGCAGTACTTC. Amino acids: CASSVDRGSDEQYF.

This rearrangement joins TRBV18 to TRBJ1-1, with D unresolved. Germline CDR1 reads KGHSH; CDR2 reads LQKENI. Trimming stripped 3 bases from V and 4 bases from J, with 9 bases between. The CDR3 runs 13 residues. The CDR3 protein is CASSPSYATEAFF. The CDR3 DNA reads TGTGCCAGCTCACCCAGTTACGCCACTGAAGCTTTCTTT.

In its sample, this clonotype was seen a few times. The V gene is TRBV28, the J gene TRBJ1-4; the match to TRBD1 covers 9 bases. Looked up from germline, CDR1 is MDHEN and CDR2 is SYDVKM. V lost 6 bases to trimming and J lost 6 bases; unmatched junction nucleotides: 8. CDR3 size: 15 residues. CDR3 bases: TGTGCCAGCAGACAAAACAGGGGGCGAGATGAAAAACTGTTTTTT. Protein: CASRQNRGRDEKLFF. Filled out from reference TRBV28 and TRBJ1-4, the complete variable domain reads DVKVTQSSRYLVKRTGEKVFLECVQDMDHENMFWYRQDPGLGLRLIYFSYDVKMKEKGDIPEGYSVSREKKERFSLILESASTNQTSMYLCASRQNRGRDEKLFFGSGTQLSVL.

The chain joins TRBV25-1 to TRBJ1-2; no definite D call. The CDR3 has 14 residues. Germline V lookup: CDR1 MGHDK, CDR2 SYGVNS. The germline V and J ends were trimmed by 2 bases and 2 bases, with 9 bases remaining between them. CDR3 residues: CASSETSRNYGYTF. For the CDR3, the DNA is TGTGCCAGCAGTGAAACTTCGCGGAACTATGGCTACACCTTC.

The chain employs TRBV5-4 and TRBJ2-7; 8 nucleotides align to TRBD1. V lost 0 bases, J lost 4 bases, and 9 bases stayed unmatched. The germline gives CDR1 SGHNT, CDR2 YYREEE (reference sequence). This CDR3 is 16 amino acids long. CDR3 sequence reads: CASSLVGTGIKYEQYF. The DNA for the CDR3 is TGTGCCAGCAGCTTGGTCGGGACAGGAATTAAGTACGAGCAGTACTTC.

CDR3 amino acids: CASRMTDSNTGELFF. The CDR3 DNA reads TGCGCCAGCAGGATGACTGATTCGAACACCGGGGAGCTGTTTTTT. The genes are TRBV4-1 and TRBJ2-2; D gene unclear. The CDR3 has 15 residues. V shed 6 bases and J shed 0 bases, with 11 bases lying between them. Germline V lookup: CDR1 MGHRA, CDR2 YSYEKL.

The rearrangement joins TRBV20-1 to TRBJ2-7, with 8 bases aligning to TRBD2. This CDR3 contains 15 residues. CDR1 and CDR2 from the germline V gene are DFQATT and SNEGSKA (reference sequence). Trimming took 3 bases from V and 0 from J; bases not matched to a gene: 7. CDR3 coding DNA: TGCAGTGCTAGGGAATTAGCGGGGAGCTCCTACGAGCAGTACTTC. It translates to CSARELAGSSYEQYF.